The present entry profiles one T cell receptor beta chain with its context. What it recognizes is unknown. Trimming removed 5 bases from V and 4 bases from J, with 9 bases in between. This CDR3 has 13 amino acids. Per germline, CDR1 LNHDA and CDR2 SQIVND (reference sequence). This sample is drawn from a study of vaccination and CD4 T cells after COVID-19. About the study: SARS-CoV-2 was confirmed by nasal swab PCR; disease was mild in under ten, severe in one. Control wells got either CEFX epitopes, HIV-1 Nef peptides, or no peptide at all.

Sample treatment: roughly 10-day PBMC culture with coronavirus spike peptide pools or control peptides (ViraFEST assay). Peptide pools at 8 to 10 ug/ml, together with approximately 10 IU/ml IL-2, were added to cultures of more than 1.5 million PBMCs per well. The study sequenced cultured CD4+ T cell DNA using the Oncomine TCR Beta short-read assay. Using its own MiXCR run on the PCR reads, TCRdb lists one record per CDR3 protein. The table has 9,900 or so distinct CDR3 sequences, approximately 28% seen once; the top ten hold 8% to 10%. The sample in question was CD4+ T cells from blood, cultured in vitro, obtained after SARS-CoV-2 vaccination. The V and J genes are TRBV19 and TRBJ1-5; D is ambiguous. This TCR was sampled from a human donor who had recovered from COVID-19. Here the CDR3 DNA reads TGTGCCAGTAGTGGTCAGCCAAATCAGCCCCAGCATTTT. Amino acid sequence: CASSGQPNQPQHF.